This entry lists 10 T cell receptor beta chains sequenced from one sample in a study of CD8 T cells in ankylosing spondylitis. Study conclusions and caveats: A TCR beta motif of fewer than 10 highly homologous variants seemed to mark ankylosing spondylitis blood.

For these receptors, no antigen is known. TCRdb re-called the 5' RACE reads with MiXCR, one entry per CDR3 protein. Among about 510,000 distinct CDR3 sequences listed, 5.3% were seen once. The sample was blood, either unsorted or a sorted T cell fraction (not recorded which). The receptors originated from a male donor with ankylosing spondylitis.

The genes are TRBV15 and TRBJ2-5, with TRBD2 matching over 9 bases. This CDR3 comprises 19 residues. V dropped 0 bases and J dropped 2; count of bases not matched to a gene: 13. Germline CDR1 is LNHNV and CDR2 is YYDKDF (reference sequence). The CDR3 nucleotides read TGTGCCACCAGCAGAGATCCATGGCTAGCGGGGAGAAAACAAGAGACCCAGTACTTC. This translates into CATSRDPWLAGRKQETQYF.

This clonotype was found many times. The V gene is TRBV2, the J gene TRBJ1-1; 7 bases match TRBD1. Germline V lookup: CDR1 SNHLY, CDR2 FYNNEI. CDR3 length: 14 amino acids. The V and J ends lost 6 bases and 6 bases, in that order; junction bases with no gene match: 10. CDR3 sequence: CASSSDRVSAEAFF. In DNA form, the CDR3 reads TGTGCCAGCAGCTCCGACAGGGTCAGTGCTGAAGCTTTCTTT.

In its sample, this clonotype was seen many times. Here the CDR3 DNA reads TGTGCCAGCAGTCTCCGGGACCCTGGAAACACCATATATTTT. Protein product: CASSLRDPGNTIYF. The chain couples TRBV6-1 to TRBJ1-3; a weak D match, TRBD1 (5 bases). The CDR3 has 14 residues. V was pared by 5 bases and J by 2 bases, with 10 bases between. Germline CDR1 MNHNS, CDR2 SASEGT.

The J gene is TRBJ2-3, the V gene TRBV13; D call uncertain. Germline CDR1 reads PRHDT; CDR2 reads FYEKMQ (reference sequence). V was clipped by 5 bases and J by 0 bases, with 6 bases between them. The CDR3 covers 13 residues. The CDR3 bases are TGTGCCAGCAGCGTATATAGCACAGATACGCAGTATTTT. This translates into CASSVYSTDTQYF.

This clonotype was recorded many times. The chain employs TRBV5-1 and TRBJ1-1; D not resolved. Germline CDR1 is SGHRS and CDR2 is YFSETQ. Trimming took off 5 bases at V and 0 bases at J, with 17 bases between the two ends. The CDR3 runs 16 residues. CDR3: CASRPGGIALNTEAFF. The CDR3 DNA sequence: TGCGCCAGCAGACCTGGTGGGATAGCCTTGAACACTGAAGCTTTCTTT.

DNA of the CDR3: TGTGCCAGCAGTTTTGGACAGGCAATCAATGAAAAACTGTTTTTT. Protein product: CASSFGQAINEKLFF. This chain uses TRBV28 with TRBJ1-4, with 7 bases that match TRBD1. V gave up 3 bases and J gave up 5 bases; unmatched junction bases: 6. The length of the CDR3 is 15 residues. The germline gives CDR1 MDHEN, CDR2 SYDVKM.

This clonotype was seen many times. V usage is TRBV7-9 and J usage is TRBJ1-4, with 8 positions matching TRBD1. J was trimmed by 11 bases and V by 8 bases; bases with no gene match: 7. Germline-derived CDR1 and CDR2 are SEHNR and FQNEAQ (reference sequence). The CDR3 contains 12 residues. The CDR3 loop reads CASSRTGWKLFF. The CDR3 DNA follows: TGTGCCAGCTCCAGGACAGGGTGGAAACTGTTTTTT.

This clonotype was seen ten or more times. The chain's CDR3 is CASSEALRGEAFF. CDR3 bases: TGTGCCAGCAGTGAAGCTCTAAGGGGTGAAGCTTTCTTT. This chain uses TRBV6-1 with TRBJ1-1; TRBD1 is a possible D gene (5 bases). Trimming cost V 0 bases and J 7 bases, with 9 bases left between them. CDR3 length: 13 residues. The germline V gene has CDR1 MNHNS and CDR2 SASEGT.

There are a few counts of this clonotype. J is TRBJ1-2 and V is TRBV4-1; D unclear. The germline gives CDR1 MGHRA, CDR2 YSYEKL. Deletions cut 1 base from V and 3 bases from J, with 15 bases between. The CDR3 sequence is 16 residues long. The CDR3 here is CASSQGPSNGYYGYTF. CDR3 sequence (DNA): TGCGCCAGCAGCCAAGGTCCTTCGAACGGGTACTATGGCTACACCTTC.

This clonotype was counted ten times or more. The chain is built from TRBV29-1 and TRBJ2-5; tentatively, D is TRBD2 (6 bases). The CDR3 has 12 residues. Per germline, CDR1 SQVTM and CDR2 ANQGSEA. Trimming removed 3 bases at V and 7 bases at J, with 12 bases between. The CDR3 here is CSVDEVGGTQYF. CDR3 coding DNA: TGCAGCGTTGACGAGGTGGGAGGGACCCAGTACTTC. Filled out from reference TRBV29-1 and TRBJ2-5, the complete variable domain reads SAVISQKPSRDICQRGTSLTIQCQVDSQVTMMFWYRQQPGQSLTLIATANQGSEATYESGFVIDKFPISRPNLTFSTLTVSNMSPEDSSIYLCSVDEVGGTQYFGPGTRLLVL.